A single sample gave rise to the 3 T cell receptor beta chains below, sequenced in a study of cytomegalovirus exposure and HLA in healthy donors. The PCR used 60 Vbeta and 13 Jbeta primers. Profiled with immunoSEQ multiplex PCR; TCRdb holds only in-frame clones, not every one. The data show some 120,000 clones, around four fifths seen once. Sequencing was performed on PBMCs. The receptors come from a male donor in good health and CMV-seropositive.

The V gene is TRBV19, the J gene TRBJ2-1; D remains unclear. Germline CDR1 is LNHDA and CDR2 is SQIVND (reference sequence). The CDR3 extends over 14 amino acids. The V gene lost 3 bases and the J gene lost 0 bases, with 6 bases spanning the gap. CDR3 DNA sequence: TGTGCCAGTAGTATCTCCAGCTCCTACAATGAGCAGTTCTTC. The encoded protein is CASSISSSYNEQFF.

The sample holds one count of this clone. This chain uses TRBV7-5 with TRBJ2-7; TRBD1 is the table's D call, not checked against the DNA. TRBV7-5 is deemed a pseudogene. CDR3 length equals 10 residues. The CDR3 DNA is TGTGCCAGAAGCGGCTTCGAGCAGTACTTC. Encoded protein: CARSGFEQYF.

About this clone itself: Germline is not matched at one junction end, which may reflect a read error. V usage is TRBV27 and J usage is TRBJ1-4; a weak D match, TRBD1 (6 bases). There are 12 residues in the CDR3. The germline gives CDR1 MNHEY, CDR2 SMNVEV (reference sequence). DNA for the CDR3: TGTGCCAGCAGCCCCGGGGGGGCCCGTTTGCTTTTT. It encodes CASSPGGARLLF.